These T cell receptor beta chains were read from a single sample in a study of cytomegalovirus exposure and HLA in healthy donors. The protocol was immunoSEQ multiplex PCR, while the TCRdb copy is restricted to in-frame clones and leaves out a portion. The sample contains under 250,000 clones, 83% of which appear only once. Sample: PBMCs. These receptors were obtained from a woman between 18 and 30 years old in good health and CMV-seronegative. Both conserved end residues are part of each CDR3. Fields, in order: clone size, V gene, J gene, D gene, CDR3 DNA, CDR3 protein. D genes are given only for firm matches. Clone size is given for some rows only: seen once, a few or many times, or a class if the clone is expanded.

NA	TRBV5-1	TRBJ1-3	NA	TGCGCCAGCAGCTTAGACGCGGCCGGCGGGAACACCATATATTTT	CASSLDAAGGNTIYF
once	TRBV6-1	TRBJ2-5	NA	TGTGCCAGCAGGCGAGGAGGCCAAGAGACCCAGTACTTC	CASRRGGQETQYF
NA	TRBV6-1	TRBJ1-2	NA	TGTGCCAGCAGTGGGAGCTATGGCTACACCTTC	CASSGSYGYTF
NA	TRBV6-1	TRBJ2-7	TRBD2	TGTGCCAGCATTGGAGCGGGGGGGCACCCCTACGAGCAGTACTTC	CASIGAGGHPYEQYF
NA	TRBV2	TRBJ1-5	TRBD1	TGTGCCAGCGGAACACGACAGGGGGGGATGGGACAGCCCCAGCATTTT	CASGTRQGGMGQPQHF
NA	TRBV28	TRBJ1-2	NA	TGTGCCATCGACACAGGATTCTATGGCTACACCTTC	CAIDTGFYGYTF
NA	TRBV5-4	TRBJ1-2	NA	TGTGCCAGCAGTTGGGACCTTTATGGCTACACCTTC	CASSWDLYGYTF
NA	TRBV27	TRBJ1-5	NA	TGTGCCAGCGGTCCCGGGGGGGTCGTCCAGCCCCAGCATTTT	CASGPGGVVQPQHF
NA	TRBV4-2	TRBJ2-1	TRBD1	TGTGCCAGCAGCCAACAGACAGGGGGCTCCTACAATGAGCAGTTCTTC	CASSQQTGGSYNEQFF
NA	TRBV29-1	TRBJ2-1	TRBD1	TGCAGCGTCCGCAGGGGGTCCAATGAGCAGTTCTTC	CSVRRGSNEQFF
NA	TRBV4-1	TRBJ2-7	NA	TGCGCCAGCAGCCAAGGTTCACAGGGGAGGTCCTACGAGCAGTACTTC	CASSQGSQGRSYEQYF
NA	TRBV5-6	TRBJ2-2	NA	TGTGCCAGCAGCTTTTACGTCGGACTGAACACCGGGGAGCTGTTTTTT	CASSFYVGLNTGELFF
NA	TRBV4-2	TRBJ1-2	TRBD1	TGTGCCAGCAGCCAAGGGACAGGGGAACGCGGCTACACCTTC	CASSQGTGERGYTF
few	TRBV6-1	TRBJ2-1	NA	TGTGCCAGCACTACAGTGTACAATGAGCAGTTCTTC	CASTTVYNEQFF
NA	TRBV5-1	TRBJ2-3	TRBD2	TGCGCCAGCAGCTCCATAGCGGGAGGGAGGTCAGATACGCAGTATTTT	CASSSIAGGRSDTQYF
NA	TRBV9	TRBJ1-6	NA	TGTGCCAGCAGCGTGGACAGAAATTCACCCCTCCACTTT	CASSVDRNSPLHF
NA	TRBV27	TRBJ1-5	NA	TGTGCCAGCAGTTCGGGTTTGCGGGATCAGCCCCAGCATTTT	CASSSGLRDQPQHF
few	TRBV6-4	TRBJ2-5	NA	TGTGCCAGCAGTGCGGCAGCCCAAGAGACCCAGTACTTC	CASSAAAQETQYF
NA	TRBV9	TRBJ2-3	NA	TGTGCCAGCAGCCCCCAAGGGATAGGAACAGATACGCAGTATTTT	CASSPQGIGTDTQYF
NA	TRBV7-9	TRBJ1-2	TRBD1	TGTGCCAGCAGCCACCCGGGACAGGGGTCGGGCTACACCTTC	CASSHPGQGSGYTF
NA	TRBV7-9	TRBJ1-2	TRBD1	TGTGCCAGCAGCTCGGGACAGTCCGGCTACACCTTC	CASSSGQSGYTF
NA	TRBV29-1	TRBJ1-2	NA	TGCAGCGTTAGGGCGTCTGGCTATGGCTACACCTTC	CSVRASGYGYTF
NA	TRBV23-1	TRBJ2-7	TRBD2	TGCGCCAGCATTAACCCGGCGGGGGGAATCTACGAGCAGTACTTC	CASINPAGGIYEQYF
NA	TRBV6-5	TRBJ1-2	NA	TGTGCCAGCAGTTACTCTGGGGGAGCTAACTATGGCTACACCTTC	CASSYSGGANYGYTF
NA	TRBV27	TRBJ2-1	NA	TGTGCCAGCAGTCCGACTAGGGGCCTGACAGGGTTCTCCTACAATGAGCAGTTCTTC	CASSPTRGLTGFSYNEQFF
NA	TRBV7-9	TRBJ2-7	TRBD1	TGTGCCAGCAGCGATTTGGACAGGGGAACCTACGAGCAGTACTTC	CASSDLDRGTYEQYF
NA	TRBV6-6	TRBJ1-5	NA	TGTGCCAGCAGTTGGGCAGGGGTCAATCAGCCCCAGCATTTT	CASSWAGVNQPQHF
NA	TRBV6-5	TRBJ1-1	NA	TGTGCCAGCAGTTACCCTATGAACACTGAAGCTTTCTTT	CASSYPMNTEAFF
NA	TRBV7-3	TRBJ2-5	TRBD2	TGTGCCAGCAGCTTAAGTACTAGCGGGGGAGTGGAGACCCAGTACTTC	CASSLSTSGGVETQYF
NA	TRBV30	TRBJ2-2	NA	TGTGCCTGGGCTACAGGGTTAGGAAACACCGGGGAGCTGTTTTTT	CAWATGLGNTGELFF
NA	TRBV9	TRBJ2-3	NA	TGTGCCAGCAGCGAACTAGATCCGGACACAGATACGCAGTATTTT	CASSELDPDTDTQYF
NA	TRBV6-5	TRBJ1-4	TRBD1	TGTGCCAGCAGTTACTCGGACAGGCGAAATGAAAAACTGTTTTTT	CASSYSDRRNEKLFF
NA	TRBV4-1	TRBJ2-7	NA	TGCGCCAGCAGCCAAGCCTCCACGGGGGAAGGCTACGAGCAGTACTTC	CASSQASTGEGYEQYF
NA	TRBV5-6	TRBJ2-7	TRBD2	TGTGCCAGCAGCTTCGGACTAGCGCTAAGCTCCTACGAGCAGTACTTC	CASSFGLALSSYEQYF
NA	TRBV7-8	TRBJ1-5	NA	TGTGCCAGCAGCTCCGCTAGCCGCGGTCAGCCCCAGCATTTT	CASSSASRGQPQHF
NA	TRBV29-1	TRBJ1-4	NA	TGCAGCGTAGCATCCGTATTTAATGAAAAACTGTTTTTT	CSVASVFNEKLFF
NA	TRBV7-9	TRBJ2-7	NA	TGTGCCAGCAGCTTATCTGGGGGGATCGACGAGCAGTACTTC	CASSLSGGIDEQYF
NA	TRBV19	TRBJ1-5	NA	TGTGCCAGTAGTAGCGACAGGAGCCAGCCCCAGCATTTT	CASSSDRSQPQHF
NA	TRBV7-9	TRBJ1-5	TRBD1	TGTGCCAGCAGCCCCGGGACAGGTGGGGGCAATCAGCCCCAGCATTTT	CASSPGTGGGNQPQHF
NA	TRBV2	TRBJ1-5	TRBD1	TGTGCCAGCAGTAGCGCGACAGGGTCGGGGCCCCAGCATTTT	CASSSATGSGPQHF
NA	TRBV5-8	TRBJ2-7	TRBD2	TGTGCCAGCAGCTTCGGGGGGAAGTTCGACGAGCAGTACTTC	CASSFGGKFDEQYF
NA	TRBV27	TRBJ1-4	NA	TGTGCCAGCAGTTCCCGACAGGCGAAGGACGAAAAACTGTTTTTT	CASSSRQAKDEKLFF
NA	TRBV7-8	TRBJ1-6	NA	TGTGCCAGCAGTTTGATGGGAGGGGGTAGTTATTCACCCCTCCACTTT	CASSLMGGGSYSPLHF
NA	TRBV4-1	TRBJ2-5	NA	TGCGCCAGCAGCCAAACAAGCGGGGAGACCCAGTACTTC	CASSQTSGETQYF
NA	TRBV5-1	TRBJ1-1	TRBD1	TGCGCCAGCAGCCATGGACAGGCGACGGGTGAAGCTTTCTTT	CASSHGQATGEAFF
once	TRBV11-2	TRBJ1-5	NA	TGTGCCAGCAGCTTGGTGGGGGCCAATCAGCCCCAGCATTTT	CASSLVGANQPQHF
NA	TRBV27	TRBJ2-5	NA	TGTGCCAGCAGTCCCCCTCCGGGCCAGGGGGGTAGGGAGACCCAGTACTTC	CASSPPPGQGGRETQYF
NA	TRBV30	TRBJ1-2	TRBD1	TGTGCCTGGAACAGGGGGTATGGCTACACCTTC	CAWNRGYGYTF
NA	TRBV4-2	TRBJ1-4	NA	TGTGCCAGCAGCCAAGTTCGGGGGGCCGTTGAAAAACTGTTTTTT	CASSQVRGAVEKLFF
NA	TRBV2	TRBJ2-7	NA	TGTGCCAGCAGTGATCGGACACGAACCTACGAGCAGTACTTC	CASSDRTRTYEQYF
few	TRBV27	TRBJ1-2	NA	TGTGCCAGCAGTACCAGGGACCCGGATGGCGTAAGGGATGGCTACACCTTC	CASSTRDPDGVRDGYTF
NA	TRBV5-6	TRBJ1-6	NA	TGTGCCAGCAGCTTAGGGTTTAGTCGTTCACCCCTCCACTTT	CASSLGFSRSPLHF
NA	TRBV11-2	TRBJ2-1	NA	TGTGCCAGCAGCTTAGGGGGCTCCTACAATGAGCAGTTCTTC	CASSLGGSYNEQFF
NA	TRBV11-2	TRBJ2-3	NA	TGTGCCAGCAGCTTAGATCGTAACCAGGCACTAAGCACAGATACGCAGTATTTT	CASSLDRNQALSTDTQYF
NA	TRBV29-1	TRBJ1-2	NA	TGCAGCGTGCTCACAGGGAGGGGCTACACCTTC	CSVLTGRGYTF